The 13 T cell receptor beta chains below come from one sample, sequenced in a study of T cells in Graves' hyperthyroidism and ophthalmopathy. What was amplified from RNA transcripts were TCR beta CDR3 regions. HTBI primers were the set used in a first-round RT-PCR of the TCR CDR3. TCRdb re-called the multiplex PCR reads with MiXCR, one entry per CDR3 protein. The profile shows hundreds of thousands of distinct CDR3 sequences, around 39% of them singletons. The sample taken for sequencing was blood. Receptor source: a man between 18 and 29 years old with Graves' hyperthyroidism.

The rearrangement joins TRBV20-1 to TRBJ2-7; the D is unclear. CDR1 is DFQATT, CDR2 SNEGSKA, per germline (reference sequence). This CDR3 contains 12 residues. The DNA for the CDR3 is TGCAGCTCCGCTGATGGTACCTACGAGCAGTACTTC. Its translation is CSSADGTYEQYF.

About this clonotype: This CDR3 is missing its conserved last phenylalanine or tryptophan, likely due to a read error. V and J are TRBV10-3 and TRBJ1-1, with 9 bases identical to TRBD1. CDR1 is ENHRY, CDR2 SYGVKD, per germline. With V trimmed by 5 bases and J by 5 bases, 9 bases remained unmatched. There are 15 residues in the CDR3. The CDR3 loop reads CAISQGQGRRTEAFI. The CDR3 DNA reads TGTGCCATCAGTCAGGGACAGGGAAGACGGACTGAAGCTTTCATT.

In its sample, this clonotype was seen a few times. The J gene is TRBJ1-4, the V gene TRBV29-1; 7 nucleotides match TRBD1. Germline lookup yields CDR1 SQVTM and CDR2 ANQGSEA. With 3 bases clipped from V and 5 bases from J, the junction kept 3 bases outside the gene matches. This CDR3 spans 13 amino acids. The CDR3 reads CSVDAGQNEKLFF. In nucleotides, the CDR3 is TGCAGCGTTGATGCGGGACAGAATGAAAAACTGTTTTTT.

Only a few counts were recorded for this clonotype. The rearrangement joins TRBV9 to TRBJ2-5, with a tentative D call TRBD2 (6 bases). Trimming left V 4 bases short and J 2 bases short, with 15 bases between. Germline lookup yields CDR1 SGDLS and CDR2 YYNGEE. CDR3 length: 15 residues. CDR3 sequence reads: CASSQAGSPQETQYF. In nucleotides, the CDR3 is TGTGCCAGCAGCCAAGCCGGGAGCCCTCAAGAGACCCAGTACTTC. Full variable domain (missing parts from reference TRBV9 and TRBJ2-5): DSGVTQTPKHLITATGQRVTLRCSPRSGDLSVYWYQQSLDQGLQFLIQYYNGEERAKGNILERFSAQQFPDLHSELNLSSLELGDSALYFCASSQAGSPQETQYFGPGTRLLVL.

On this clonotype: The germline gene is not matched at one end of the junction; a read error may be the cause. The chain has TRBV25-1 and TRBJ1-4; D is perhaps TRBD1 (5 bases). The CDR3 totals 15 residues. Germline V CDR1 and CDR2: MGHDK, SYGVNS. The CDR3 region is CVSSNFGSGAEKLFF. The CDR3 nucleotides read TGTGTCAGCAGTAACTTCGGGAGTGGGGCTGAAAAACTGTTTTTT.

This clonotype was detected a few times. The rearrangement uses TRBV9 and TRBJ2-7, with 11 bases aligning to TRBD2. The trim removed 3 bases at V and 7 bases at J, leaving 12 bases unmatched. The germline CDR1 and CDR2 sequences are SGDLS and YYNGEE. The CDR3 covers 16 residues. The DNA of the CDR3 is TGTGCCAGCAGCGGTGGATTAGCGGGAGGGCCGTGGGAGCAGTACTTC. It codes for CASSGGLAGGPWEQYF.

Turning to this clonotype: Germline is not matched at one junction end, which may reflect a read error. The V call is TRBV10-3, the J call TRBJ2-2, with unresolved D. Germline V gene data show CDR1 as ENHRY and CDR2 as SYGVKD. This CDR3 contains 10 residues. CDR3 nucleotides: TGTGCCACCAGTGATAGGGAGCTGTTTTTT. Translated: CATSDRELFF.

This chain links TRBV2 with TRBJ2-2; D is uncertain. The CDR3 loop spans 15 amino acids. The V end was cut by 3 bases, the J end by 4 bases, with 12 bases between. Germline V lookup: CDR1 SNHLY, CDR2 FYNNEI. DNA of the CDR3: TGTGCCAGCAGTGACACCCAAGGGCTCACCGGGGAGCTGTTTTTT. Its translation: CASSDTQGLTGELFF.

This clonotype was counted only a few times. CDR3 nucleotides: TGTGCCATCAGTGGGGGTCCCGGGGAGCTGTTTTTT. Protein product: CAISGGPGELFF. The chain links TRBV10-3 to TRBJ2-2; D gene uncertain. This CDR3 is built from 12 residues. Germline lookup yields CDR1 ENHRY and CDR2 SYGVKD. Trimming removed 4 bases at V and 6 bases at J, with 6 bases between.

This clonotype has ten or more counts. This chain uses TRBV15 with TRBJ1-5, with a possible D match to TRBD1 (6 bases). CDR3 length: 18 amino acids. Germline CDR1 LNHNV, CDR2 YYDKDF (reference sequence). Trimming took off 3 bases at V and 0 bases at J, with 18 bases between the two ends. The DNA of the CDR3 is TGTGCCACCAGCAGCCATCGGACAGACCCGAATAGCAATCAGCCCCAGCATTTT. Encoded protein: CATSSHRTDPNSNQPQHF.

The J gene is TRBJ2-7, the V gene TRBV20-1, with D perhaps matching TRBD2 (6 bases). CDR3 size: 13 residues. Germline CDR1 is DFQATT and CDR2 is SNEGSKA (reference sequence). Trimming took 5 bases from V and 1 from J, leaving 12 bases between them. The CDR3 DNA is TGCAGTGCTTGGGGAGGAGGTTCCTACGAGCAGTACTTC. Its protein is CSAWGGGSYEQYF.

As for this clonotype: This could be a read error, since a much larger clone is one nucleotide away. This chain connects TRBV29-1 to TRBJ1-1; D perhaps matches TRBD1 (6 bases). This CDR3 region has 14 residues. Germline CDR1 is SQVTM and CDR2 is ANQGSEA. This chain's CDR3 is CSAPGHQYNTEASF. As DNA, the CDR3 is TGCAGCGCTCCGGGACACCAATATAACACTGAAGCTTCCTTT.

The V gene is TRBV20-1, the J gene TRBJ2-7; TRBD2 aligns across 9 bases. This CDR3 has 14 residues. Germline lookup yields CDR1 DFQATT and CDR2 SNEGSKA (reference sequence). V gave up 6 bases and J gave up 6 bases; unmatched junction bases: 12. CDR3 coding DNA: TGCAGTGCCCCTTCTCTAGCGGGAAGTCGCGAGCAGTACTTC. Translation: CSAPSLAGSREQYF.